This T cell receptor (beta chain) stems from a study of beta chain features in type 1 diabetes. With 3 bases removed from V and 0 bases from J, the gap between germline ends came to 6 bases. Germline lookup yields CDR1 MDHEN and CDR2 SYDVKM. The CDR3 consists of 14 residues. This clone was detected a few times. Its antigen is as yet unknown. Since all of the isolated RNA was reverse transcribed, expressed TCRB transcripts were what got sequenced. Read counts averaged approximately 3.6 million for samples of naive, central memory and regulatory T cells. The assay was immunoSEQ multiplex PCR, and TCRdb's table has in-frame clones only and misses some. The data contain about 270,000 clones, approximately 14% of them singletons. Overall study findings and caveats: It was possible that PCR favored shorter templates, equally so in patients and controls. Among patients with Type 1 diabetes, TCRB CDR3s were moderately but significantly shorter in every one of the four CD4+ subsets. Type 1 diabetes patients showed fewer insertions and more deletions at VDJ junctions.

The specimen sequenced was naive CD4+ T cells from blood. This sequence was found in a man between 25 and 39 years old with type 1 diabetes. This chain uses TRBV28 with TRBJ2-1; D uncertain. The CDR3 is CASSFLSSYNEQFF. Here the CDR3 DNA reads TGTGCCAGCAGTTTCCTGAGCTCCTACAATGAGCAGTTCTTC.